This T cell receptor beta chain appears in the sequencing data of a study of cytomegalovirus exposure and HLA in healthy donors. Method: immunoSEQ multiplex PCR; TCRdb's copy keeps in-frame clones and lacks some. The sample yields about 110,000 clones, more than 90% seen once. Concerning this clone: Its antigen is not known.

Broader study findings: Listed as cytomegalovirus-associated were over 150 TCR beta chains. Rarity characterized most TCR sequences, yet some public TCRs appeared in many donors.

Separate from the approximately 700-subject first cohort was the approximately 130-subject validation cohort, to which the donors belonged. V dropped 0 bases and J dropped 4 bases, with 12 bases sitting between them. This CDR3 is built from 15 residues. CDR1 and CDR2 (germline): LNHDA, SQIVND (reference sequence). The material sequenced was PBMCs. This rearrangement joins TRBV19 to TRBJ1-1; tentative D call: TRBD1 (5 bases). This TCR came from a woman aged 18-29 years in good health and CMV-seronegative. CDR3 sequence reads: CASSIDRQSSTEAFF. The CDR3 DNA is TGTGCCAGTAGTATAGATCGACAGTCGAGCACTGAAGCTTTCTTT.